The source of this T cell receptor (beta chain) is a study of cytomegalovirus exposure and HLA in healthy donors. Study findings and constraints: Later analysis associated a missense DCLRE1C variant with TCR beta V- and J-gene trimming. Per a prior analysis, the majority of TCR beta V segments were productive roughly 87% or roughly 30% of the time. An analysis that was carried out later associated about 17,000 TCR beta sequences with HLA alleles at 0.05 false discovery rate.

PCR employed 60 Vbeta and 13 Jbeta primers. Assay used: immunoSEQ multiplex PCR; TCRdb lists only in-frame clones, some missing. The profile shows some 130,000 clones, around 76% of them singletons. For this clone: Its specificity is unknown.

Per the germline V gene, CDR1 is MDHEN and CDR2 is SYDVKM. This CDR3 comprises 15 residues. V dropped 6 bases and J dropped 0; count of bases not matched to a gene: 4. The rearrangement links TRBV28 to TRBJ2-2, with 7 positions matching TRBD1. Sequenced: PBMCs. This TCR was sampled from a male donor in good health and CMV-seronegative. Here the CDR3 DNA reads TGTGCCAGCAGGGGACAGCCCGCGAACACCGGGGAGCTGTTTTTT. Encoded protein: CASRGQPANTGELFF.